This T cell receptor (beta chain) appears in the sequencing data of a study of untreated major depressive disorder (dated by TCRdb to the late 2010s). Background on the whole study: In this cross-sectional case-control comparison, antidepressant-free major depressive disorder patients and individually matched non-depressed controls were compared on T cell phenotype and TCR repertoire. Differences in Vbeta 5.1, Vbeta 11 and Vbeta 22 usage observed by flow cytometry in the whole cohort were followed up by sequencing.

Overall study outcomes, separate from this receptor: A comparatively small study sample was produced by the strict matching and exclusion criteria, and the generalizability of findings was thereby limited. For the sequencing comparisons, one-tailed planned tests were applied to only three Vbeta families that had been selected in advance. In every sequenced subject, all of the top five TRBV05-01 clones were private clones. In the sequencing data, TRBV25-01 and TRBV02-01 usage was found to follow the flow-cytometry pattern, although statistical significance was not reached. Sequencing confirmed higher TRBV05-01 (Vbeta 5.1) usage among CD4+ T cells of depressed patients than controls, with p = 0.040 in a one-tailed test.

Turning to this clone: This clone's antigen is unknown. No base qualities exist here, and no much larger clone lies one base off it.

Reading the germline V gene gives CDR1 SGHVS and CDR2 FNYEAQ. Counted from cysteine to phenylalanine, this CDR3 has 13 amino acids. Only CDR3 DNA is held: 39 bases, read in frame from base 1. V is reduced by 0 bases and J by 4 bases, leaving a spacing of 3 bases between them. The Qiagen DNeasy Blood and Tissue Kit was used to extract total genomic DNA from the purified CD4+ T cells. The TCRbeta CDR3 region, defined according to IMGT, was amplified and sequenced using immunoSEQ immunosequencing protocols. The study's processing was this. Raw sequence data were preprocessed by the immunoSEQ service for PCR and sequencing error correction. After being loaded into the immunoSEQ Analyzer, the data underwent further analysis with VDJtools v1.0.7. The paired Wilcoxon signed-rank test was used to test differences between patients and controls. As stored in TCRdb, this immuneACCESS dataset retains in-frame rearrangements with V and J assigned. A fraction of the clones does not appear; measured against another copy, unresolved V genes explain less than half of the discrepancy, and the remainder lacks a known reason. V and J calls and clone size are given by that table; D and trimming were obtained from the DNA. This sample is represented by approximately 15,000 clones; 85% to 95% of them were singletons. About 0.86% of the sample rests with the top ten.

Every depressed patient was matched in pairs with a non-depressed control on sex, age, current smoking status and body mass index. European descent was reported for all participants. To qualify, patients needed a DSM-IV diagnosis of major depressive disorder plus a Hamilton Rating Scale for Depression score of 18 or higher. No psychiatric medication, including antidepressants, had been taken by patients for at least 8 weeks before enrollment. Among the patients, depression severity spanned the moderate-to-severe range. Participants were excluded if they had major medical conditions, Axis I/II comorbidities, regular medication or illicit drug use, or weekly alcohol intake above 100 g. From each participant, roughly 30 ml of peripheral blood was collected into EDTA tubes. Magnetic negative selection with the BD IMag Human CD4 T Lymphocyte Enrichment Set was used to purify CD4+ T cells from thawed PBMCs. The CD4+ enrichment method typically yielded around 96% purity as confirmed by flow cytometry. TCRbeta sequencing was performed on a subgroup of five or six case-control pairs selected blind to chemokine receptor expression and flow-cytometric repertoire skewing results. All blood samples were drawn in the morning at 8:00 a.m., and PBMCs were separated by Ficoll-Hypaque gradient centrifugation. Until being assayed, PBMCs were kept in liquid nitrogen after cryopreservation by gradual cooling to -80 degrees C.

This TCR was recovered from a man aged 25-45 years with major depressive disorder. The sequenced sample consisted of CD4+ T cells from PBMCs. The rearrangement joined TRBV7-6 to TRBJ1-4, with the D gene not clear enough to name. The DNA sequence is as follows: TGTGCCAGCAGCTTAGCCCTTAATGAAAAACTGTTTTTT. Its translation reads: CASSLALNEKLFF.